This T cell receptor beta chain was identified in a study of T cells after yellow fever vaccination. V lost 3 bases, J lost 15 bases, and 19 bases lay in between. The germline V gene has CDR1 SGHRS and CDR2 YFSETQ. The CDR3 totals 13 residues. From the 5' RACE reads, TCRdb called clonotypes with MiXCR, one entry per CDR3 protein. The sample yields approximately 110,000 distinct CDR3 sequences, under 8.5% seen once. This clonotype was counted ten times or more. The input for sequencing was CD4+ T cells sorted from PBMCs, taken 10 to 11 days after the first yellow fever vaccination. The sequence was obtained from a man aged 18 to 30 who received the YFV17D yellow fever vaccine. The chain employs TRBV5-1 and TRBJ2-1; perhaps TRBD2 as D (7 bases). The CDR3 nucleotides read TGCGCCAGCAGCTCCGACGGGGGGCCCGTCTGGTTCTTC. The encoded protein is CASSSDGGPVWFF. The variable domain in full, completed from reference TRBV5-1 and TRBJ2-1, reads KAGVTQTPRYLIKTRGQQVTLSCSPISGHRSVSWYQQTPGQGLQFLFEYFSETQRNKGNFPGRFSGRQFSNSRSEMNVSTLELGDSALYLCASSSDGGPVWFFGPGTRLTVL.